These 32 T cell receptor beta chains came from one sample sequenced in a study of naive and memory T cell subsets. An equimolar mix of two oligonucleotides served as the beta constant-region primer for TRBC1 and TRBC2. The ligated cDNA underwent four PCR rounds using SP2 and nested alpha and beta constant-region primers. TCRdb passed the UMI-ligation and nested PCR reads through MiXCR, listing each CDR3 protein once. This sample yields about 17,000 distinct CDR3 sequences, of which approximately 9.4% are seen a single time; roughly 24% belongs to the top ten. Sequenced material: central memory CD8+ T cells from blood. The receptors come from a human donor in good health.

In this sample, this clonotype turned up many times. This sequence joins TRBV5-1 and TRBJ1-5; the D is unclear. V gave up 5 bases and J gave up 9 bases, with 3 bases separating them. The CDR3 sequence is 9 residues long. Germline CDR1 reads SGHRS; CDR2 reads YFSETQ. The DNA for the CDR3 is TGCGCCAGCAGTCCGCCCCAGCATTTT. This codes for CASSPPQHF. Using reference TRBV5-1 and TRBJ1-5 for the parts outside the CDR3, the full variable domain is KAGVTQTPRYLIKTRGQQVTLSCSPISGHRSVSWYQQTPGQGLQFLFEYFSETQRNKGNFPGRFSGRQFSNSRSEMNVSTLELGDSALYLCASSPPQHFGDGTRLSIL.

The sample holds a few counts of this clonotype. The chain links TRBV4-2 to TRBJ2-1; 9 bases are a match to TRBD2. CDR3 size: 13 residues. CDR1 and CDR2 (germline): LGHNA, YNFKEQ. Trimming cost V 3 bases and J 10 bases; bases outside gene matches: 4. In DNA form, the CDR3 reads TGTGCCAGCAGCCAGACTAGCGGACGAGAGCAGTTCTTC. Translation: CASSQTSGREQFF.

This clonotype was observed many times. The chain couples TRBV5-6 to TRBJ2-4; unclear D gene. V shed 3 bases and J shed 2 bases, with 6 bases lying between them. CDR3 length equals 13 residues. The germline V gene has CDR1 SGHDT and CDR2 YYEEEE. The CDR3 bases are TGTGCCAGCAGCTGGGGTTCCAAAAACATTCAGTACTTC. As protein: CASSWGSKNIQYF.

This clonotype was observed many times. The J gene is TRBJ2-2, the V gene TRBV15; D gene unclear. CDR1 is LNHNV, CDR2 YYDKDF, per germline (reference sequence). With 0 bases removed from V and 3 bases from J, the gap between germline ends came to 8 bases. This CDR3 spans 15 amino acids. Here the CDR3 reads CATSRDGRYTGELFF. Here the CDR3 DNA reads TGTGCCACCAGCAGAGATGGCCGATACACCGGGGAGCTGTTTTTT. The complete variable domain, with remaining parts taken from reference TRBV15 and TRBJ2-2, reads DAMVIQNPRYQVTQFGKPVTLSCSQTLNHNVMYWYQQKSSQAPKLLFHYYDKDFNNEADTPDNFQSRRPNTSFCFLDIRSPGLGDTAMYLCATSRDGRYTGELFFGEGSRLTVL.

This clonotype was recorded a few times. V gene TRBV4-2 combines with J gene TRBJ2-5; 7 bases fit TRBD2. The CDR3 runs to 16 residues. Per the germline V gene, CDR1 is LGHNA and CDR2 is YNFKEQ. Germline trimming cut 0 bases from V and 1 base from J; bases unmatched to any gene: 5. The chain's CDR3 is CASSQDWASGQETQYF. DNA for the CDR3: TGTGCCAGCAGCCAAGATTGGGCTAGCGGCCAAGAGACCCAGTACTTC.

The table lists this clonotype with many counts. This chain connects TRBV6-2 or TRBV6-3 to TRBJ2-2; possibly TRBD2 for D (6 bases). This CDR3 comprises 19 residues. The germline V gene has CDR1 MNHEY and CDR2 SVGEGT. The ends were cut back, 8 bases at V and 8 bases at J, with 33 bases in the middle. The CDR3 loop reads CASHKNARDSPFNCGELFF. The CDR3 DNA sequence: TGTGCCAGCCATAAAAACGCCCGGGACTCCCCTTTCAACTGTGGGGAGCTGTTTTTT.

J is TRBJ1-1 and V is TRBV20-1, with a possible D match to TRBD1 (6 bases). The CDR3 runs 14 residues. V lost 5 bases and J 4 bases, leaving 17 bases between the germline ends. Looked up from germline, CDR1 is DFQATT and CDR2 is SNEGSKA (reference sequence). The CDR3 loop is CSASQLKGGTEAFF. The CDR3 nucleotides are TGCAGTGCTTCTCAACTCAAAGGGGGCACTGAAGCTTTCTTT.

This clonotype was recorded a few times. The chain carries TRBV6-2 or TRBV6-3 and TRBJ2-1; perhaps TRBD2 as D (6 bases). Germline V gives CDR1 MNHEY, CDR2 SVGEGT. V was pared by 4 bases and J by 5 bases, with 12 bases between. The CDR3 contains 14 residues. CDR3 residues: CASSFHRGNNEQFF. DNA for the CDR3: TGTGCCAGCAGTTTCCATCGGGGGAACAATGAGCAGTTCTTC.

This clonotype was counted at least ten times. The chain couples TRBV19 to TRBJ1-6, with TRBD1 as a possible D gene (5 bases). Germline V gene data show CDR1 as LNHDA and CDR2 as SQIVND (reference sequence). The germline V and J ends were trimmed by 5 bases and 8 bases, with 19 bases remaining between them. The CDR3 runs 16 residues. CDR3 bases: TGTGCCAGTAGTGACCAGGACACGGCGTATGATTCACCCCTCCACTTT. It specifies CASSDQDTAYDSPLHF.

The chain is built from TRBV5-5 and TRBJ2-5; maybe TRBD1 (6 bases). The germline V gene encodes CDR1 SGHKS and CDR2 YYEKEE (reference sequence). V lost 2 bases and J lost 6, with 14 bases in between. The CDR3 sequence is 14 residues long. The CDR3 loop is CASSLQGGIKTQYF. CDR3 coding DNA: TGTGCCAGCAGCTTACAGGGCGGCATCAAGACCCAGTACTTC.

The chain links TRBV30 to TRBJ2-1; TRBD2 aligns across 14 bases. The germline CDR1 and CDR2 sequences are GTSNPN and SVGIG (reference sequence). The CDR3 sequence is 15 residues long. The J segment lost 8 bases and the V segment lost 3 bases, leaving 6 bases of the junction unmatched. CDR3 nucleotide sequence: TGTGCCTGGAGGGGACTAGCGGGAGAAGTGGATGAGCAGTTCTTC. Translating it yields CAWRGLAGEVDEQFF.

This clonotype turned up a few times. This rearrangement joins TRBV10-3 to TRBJ2-1, with 9 bases identical to TRBD2. Germline V lookup: CDR1 ENHRY, CDR2 SYGVKD. The length of the CDR3 is 15 residues. V shed 3 bases, J shed 8 bases, and the junction held 8 bases outside the gene matches. The CDR3 reads CAISEGLAGYDEQFF. CDR3 DNA sequence: TGTGCCATCAGTGAAGGGCTAGCGGGATACGATGAGCAGTTCTTC.

This chain uses TRBV3-1 with TRBJ2-7, with 10 bases identical to TRBD1. From germline, CDR1 is LGHDT and CDR2 YNNKEL (reference sequence). The CDR3 spans 20 residues. V lost 0 bases to trimming and J lost 3 bases; unmatched junction nucleotides: 17. The CDR3 sequence is CASSQDETGGTKVPHYEQYF. CDR3 sequence (DNA): TGTGCCAGCAGCCAAGACGAGACAGGGGGCACTAAAGTTCCCCACTACGAGCAGTACTTC.

Ten or more counts support this clonotype. The genes are TRBV6-2 or TRBV6-3 and TRBJ2-7; 10 positions match TRBD2. Germline values: CDR1 MNHEY, CDR2 SVGEGT. V was clipped by 5 bases and J by 7 bases; unmatched bases: 14. This CDR3 has 16 residues. For the CDR3, the DNA is TGTGCCAGCAGTCAATGGACTAGCGGATCCAATGGGGAGCAGTACTTC. It specifies CASSQWTSGSNGEQYF.

The table lists this clonotype with many counts. The chain carries TRBV9 and TRBJ2-6; 7 bases map to TRBD1. Per the germline V gene, CDR1 is SGDLS and CDR2 is YYNGEE. Trimming at V came to 4 bases and at J to 1 base, leaving 8 bases not matched to a gene. The CDR3 is made up of 17 amino acids. The CDR3 sequence: CASSTSRQGSGANVLTF. The CDR3 bases are TGTGCCAGCAGCACGTCCCGACAGGGTTCTGGGGCCAACGTCCTGACTTTC. Drawing the rest from reference TRBV9 and TRBJ2-6, the complete variable domain is DSGVTQTPKHLITATGQRVTLRCSPRSGDLSVYWYQQSLDQGLQFLIQYYNGEERAKGNILERFSAQQFPDLHSELNLSSLELGDSALYFCASSTSRQGSGANVLTFGAGSRLTVL.

This clonotype was found many times. The chain employs TRBV20-1 and TRBJ1-1; no reliable D call. Trimming removed 0 bases from V and 4 bases from J, with 12 bases in between. Germline V gives CDR1 DFQATT, CDR2 SNEGSKA (reference sequence). This CDR3 has 14 residues. DNA for the CDR3: TGCAGTGCTAGAGATGGCGGGGAATTCACTGAAGCTTTCTTT. Translating it yields CSARDGGEFTEAFF.

The chain links TRBV30 to TRBJ2-2; D is unresolved. V shed 0 bases and J shed 6 bases, with 5 bases lying between them. Germline V gives CDR1 GTSNPN, CDR2 SVGIG (reference sequence). The CDR3 has 12 amino acids. CDR3 DNA sequence: TGTGCCTGGAGTGTATATGCCGGGGAGCTGTTTTTT. The encoded protein is CAWSVYAGELFF.

This chain joins TRBV7-3 and TRBJ2-7, with D possibly matching TRBD1 (6 bases). Trimming pared 1 base from V and 11 bases from J, leaving 15 bases between. This CDR3 is built from 13 residues. Per the germline V gene, CDR1 is SGHTA and CDR2 is FQGTGA. CDR3 sequence: CASSLRGGGLEYF. CDR3 bases: TGTGCCAGCAGCTTAAGAGGGGGTGGACTCGAGTACTTC.

A few counts support this clonotype. The chain joins TRBV27 to TRBJ2-3, with unresolved D. The germline CDR1 and CDR2 sequences are MNHEY and SMNVEV (reference sequence). The V and J ends lost 0 bases and 7 bases respectively, with 8 bases between them. This CDR3 has 13 residues. The CDR3 protein is CASSLSGWNTQYF. For the CDR3, the DNA is TGTGCCAGCAGTTTATCGGGATGGAATACGCAGTATTTT.

This clonotype was recorded many times. V is TRBV20-1 and J is TRBJ1-1, with TRBD1 identical over 8 bases. Germline loops: CDR1 DFQATT, CDR2 SNEGSKA (reference sequence). V dropped 3 bases and J dropped 3; count of bases not matched to a gene: 9. This CDR3 comprises 15 residues. CDR3 sequence: CSASDGTGGHTEAFF. CDR3 nucleotides: TGCAGTGCTAGTGACGGAACAGGGGGTCACACTGAAGCTTTCTTT.

This clonotype came up a few times. The chain links TRBV28 to TRBJ2-7, with a possible D match to TRBD1 (6 bases). Germline V lookup: CDR1 MDHEN, CDR2 SYDVKM. The CDR3 sequence is 16 residues long. V lost 3 bases and J 5 bases, leaving 20 bases between the germline ends. CDR3 loop: CASSFIDRDRRDEQYF. As DNA, the CDR3 is TGTGCCAGCAGTTTTATTGACCGAGACAGGCGGGACGAGCAGTACTTC.

This clonotype was found a few times. CDR3 protein: CASTRTLRGPLGAFF. The CDR3 nucleotides are TGTGCCAGCACCCGAACCCTCAGGGGCCCTCTTGGAGCTTTCTTT. This chain uses TRBV7-8 with TRBJ1-1; a possible D gene is TRBD1 (6 bases). CDR1 is SGHVS, CDR2 FQNEAQ, per germline. V was cut by 7 bases and J by 10 bases, with 25 bases left in between. The CDR3 sequence is 15 residues long.

This rearrangement joins TRBV12-3 or TRBV12-4 to TRBJ1-1, with TRBD1 matching over 8 bases. Trimming removed 7 bases from V and 4 bases from J; junction bases left unmatched: 11. The CDR3 extends over 15 amino acids. Here the CDR3 reads CASTIRRQGITEAFF. CDR3 nucleotides: TGTGCCAGCACCATACGGAGACAGGGGATCACTGAAGCTTTCTTT.

In DNA, the CDR3 is TGTGCCAGCAGCCGGGACTGGTCTAGCACAGATACGCAGTATTTT. The encoded protein is CASSRDWSSTDTQYF. The chain recombines TRBV5-6 with TRBJ2-3, with D perhaps TRBD2 (6 bases). The germline V and J ends were trimmed by 4 bases and 0 bases, with 12 bases remaining between them. Germline CDR1 SGHDT, CDR2 YYEEEE. The CDR3 is made up of 15 amino acids.

J is TRBJ1-1 and V is TRBV28, with a weak D call TRBD1 (5 bases). From germline, CDR1 is MDHEN and CDR2 SYDVKM. The germline V and J ends were trimmed by 6 bases and 8 bases, with 16 bases remaining between them. The CDR3 is 13 residues long. CDR3 nucleotide sequence: TGTGCCAGCAGAGGCGCCCGGACACTCGAAGCTTTCTTT. It yields the protein CASRGARTLEAFF.

Only a few counts were recorded for this clonotype. CDR3 coding DNA: TGTGCCAGCAGCCCCCTCCGAGAAGTTGGGCAGTTCTTC. This sequence encodes CASSPLREVGQFF. The chain is built from TRBV14 and TRBJ2-1; D call uncertain. V shed 4 bases and J shed 12 bases, with 16 bases lying between them. Germline V gene sequence: CDR1 SGHDN, CDR2 FVKESK. The CDR3 is 13 residues long.

This chain connects TRBV20-1 to TRBJ2-1; D unclear. Germline CDR1 DFQATT, CDR2 SNEGSKA (reference sequence). The CDR3 consists of 14 residues. Trimming removed 6 bases at V and 9 bases at J, with 21 bases between. CDR3 nucleotides: TGCAGTGCCCGAACCCTCCGCGGATGTAGTGAGCAGTTCTTC. As protein: CSARTLRGCSEQFF.

This clonotype was observed many times. The chain uses TRBV9 and TRBJ2-1; 15 bases match TRBD2. The germline V gene has CDR1 SGDLS and CDR2 YYNGEE. The V segment lost 5 bases and the J segment 10 bases; nucleotides outside the gene matches: 4. The CDR3 has 14 residues. CDR3 sequence reads: CASRSGTSGGEQFF. CDR3 nucleotides: TGTGCCAGCAGGTCCGGGACTAGCGGGGGGGAGCAGTTCTTC.

The chain links TRBV29-1 to TRBJ2-5; weak D call: TRBD2 (7 bases). V was cut by 7 bases and J by 9 bases, with 18 bases left in between. Germline V gene lookup returns CDR1 SQVTM and CDR2 ANQGSEA. This CDR3 contains 12 residues. The CDR3 spells CSARDGGGAQYF. The CDR3, as DNA: TGCAGCGCCCGGGACGGAGGGGGGGCCCAGTACTTC. The variable domain in full, completed from reference TRBV29-1 and TRBJ2-5, reads SAVISQKPSRDICQRGTSLTIQCQVDSQVTMMFWYRQQPGQSLTLIATANQGSEATYESGFVIDKFPISRPNLTFSTLTVSNMSPEDSSIYLCSARDGGGAQYFGPGTRLLVL.

The chain combines TRBV2 with TRBJ1-2; tentatively, D is TRBD1 (5 bases). Germline V gene sequence: CDR1 SNHLY, CDR2 FYNNEI. With 8 bases removed from V and 8 bases from J, the gap between germline ends came to 15 bases. The CDR3 is made up of 12 amino acids. The CDR3 DNA is TGTGCCAGCTTCGTGGGGGAAGGAGGCTACACCTTC. It encodes CASFVGEGGYTF.

The V gene is TRBV7-2, the J gene TRBJ1-1, with D perhaps TRBD1 (5 bases). The germline V gene has CDR1 SGHTA and CDR2 FQGNSA. This CDR3 comprises 14 residues. Trimming stripped 3 bases from V and 8 bases from J, with 16 bases between. The CDR3 nucleotides read TGTGCCAGCAGCTTTCAATGGTACAGGACAGAAGCTTTCTTT. This encodes CASSFQWYRTEAFF. Variable domain in full (rest from reference TRBV7-2 and TRBJ1-1): GAGVSQSPSNKVTEKGKDVELRCDPISGHTALYWYRQSLGQGLEFLIYFQGNSAPDKSGLPSDRFSAERTGGSVSTLTIQRTQQEDSAVYLCASSFQWYRTEAFFGQGTRLTVV.

This clonotype was counted ten times or more. This sequence joins TRBV2 and TRBJ1-1; 9 nucleotides line up with TRBD1. Trimming removed 3 bases from V and 5 bases from J; junction bases left unmatched: 4. This CDR3 contains 14 residues. Germline CDR1 is SNHLY and CDR2 is FYNNEI. This chain's CDR3 is CASSERQGGTEAFF. The CDR3 DNA is TGTGCCAGCAGTGAGAGACAGGGGGGAACTGAAGCTTTCTTT.